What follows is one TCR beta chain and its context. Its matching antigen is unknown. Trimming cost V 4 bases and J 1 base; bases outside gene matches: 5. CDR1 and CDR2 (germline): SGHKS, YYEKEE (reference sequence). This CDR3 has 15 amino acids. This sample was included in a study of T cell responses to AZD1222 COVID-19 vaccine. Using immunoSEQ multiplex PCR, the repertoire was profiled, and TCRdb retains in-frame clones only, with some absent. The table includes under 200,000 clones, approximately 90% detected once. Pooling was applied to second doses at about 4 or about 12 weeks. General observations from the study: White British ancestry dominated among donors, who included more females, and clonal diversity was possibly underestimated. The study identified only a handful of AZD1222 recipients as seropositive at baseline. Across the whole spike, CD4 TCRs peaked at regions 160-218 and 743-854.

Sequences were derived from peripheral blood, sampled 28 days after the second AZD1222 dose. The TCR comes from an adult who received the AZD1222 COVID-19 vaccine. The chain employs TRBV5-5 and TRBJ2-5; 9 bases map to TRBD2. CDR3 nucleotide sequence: TGTGCCAGCAGCACGAGGACTAGCGCCCAAGAGACCCAGTACTTC. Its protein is CASSTRTSAQETQYF.